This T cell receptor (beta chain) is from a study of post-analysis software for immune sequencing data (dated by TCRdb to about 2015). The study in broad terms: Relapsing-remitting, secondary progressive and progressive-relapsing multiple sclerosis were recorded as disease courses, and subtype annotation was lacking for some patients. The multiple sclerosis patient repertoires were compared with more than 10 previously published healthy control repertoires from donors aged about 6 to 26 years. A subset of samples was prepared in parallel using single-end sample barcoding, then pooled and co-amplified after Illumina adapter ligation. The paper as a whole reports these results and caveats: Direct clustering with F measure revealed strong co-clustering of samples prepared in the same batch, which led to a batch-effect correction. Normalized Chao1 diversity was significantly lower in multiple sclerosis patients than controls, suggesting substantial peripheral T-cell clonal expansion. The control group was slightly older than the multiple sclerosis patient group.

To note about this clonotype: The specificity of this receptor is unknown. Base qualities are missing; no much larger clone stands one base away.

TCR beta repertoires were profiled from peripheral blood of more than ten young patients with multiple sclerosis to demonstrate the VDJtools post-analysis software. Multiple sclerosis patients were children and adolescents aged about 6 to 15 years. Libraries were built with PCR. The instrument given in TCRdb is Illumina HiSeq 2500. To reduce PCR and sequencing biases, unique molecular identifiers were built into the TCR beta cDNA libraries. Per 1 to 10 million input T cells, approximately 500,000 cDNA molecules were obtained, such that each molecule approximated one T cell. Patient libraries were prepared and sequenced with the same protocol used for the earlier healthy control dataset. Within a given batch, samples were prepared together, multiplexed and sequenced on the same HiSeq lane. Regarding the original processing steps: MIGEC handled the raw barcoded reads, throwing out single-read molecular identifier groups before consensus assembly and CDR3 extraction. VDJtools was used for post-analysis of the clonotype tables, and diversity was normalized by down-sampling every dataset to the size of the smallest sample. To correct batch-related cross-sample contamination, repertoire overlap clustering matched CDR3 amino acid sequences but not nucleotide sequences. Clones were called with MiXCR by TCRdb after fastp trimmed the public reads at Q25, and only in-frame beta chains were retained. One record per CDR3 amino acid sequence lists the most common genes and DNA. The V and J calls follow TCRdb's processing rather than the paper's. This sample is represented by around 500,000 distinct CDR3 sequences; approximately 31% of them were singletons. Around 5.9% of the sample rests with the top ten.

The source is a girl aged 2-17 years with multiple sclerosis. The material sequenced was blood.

In nucleotide form, the sequence is TGCGCCAGCAGCCAAGAGACAGGAGCTAACTATGGCTACACCTTC. This gives the protein CASSQETGANYGYTF. Recombination linked TRBV4-1 to TRBJ1-2, with TRBD1 as a weak D call on 6 bases. CDR1 and CDR2 were assigned from the germline V gene as MGHRA and YSYEKL. Relative to germline, V is 0 bases shorter and J is 0 bases shorter, with 8 bases between their ends. Spanning cysteine to phenylalanine, the CDR3 consists of 15 amino acids. Only CDR3 DNA is held: 45 bases, read in frame from base 1.